The 24 T cell receptor beta chains below all came from one sample that was sequenced in a study of siplizumab effects on memory and regulatory T cells. The repertoire was sequenced with immunoSEQ multiplex PCR; TCRdb's copy has only in-frame clones and lacks some. The repertoire consists of roughly 120,000 clones, with around 94% occurring once and the leading ten covering under 2%. The sequenced sample consisted of non-Treg CD4+ T cells sorted from blood. These receptors were collected from a human donor in good health.

This chain connects TRBV2 to TRBJ1-1; D ambiguous. The CDR3 has 11 residues. Germline loops: CDR1 SNHLY, CDR2 FYNNEI. V was trimmed by 5 bases and J by 7 bases, leaving 8 bases between them. The CDR3 DNA follows: TGTGCCAGCAGTCGGACGGATGAAGCTTTCTTT. This gives the protein CASSRTDEAFF.

J is TRBJ2-7 and V is TRBV10-3; TRBD2 agrees at 9 bases. The length of the CDR3 is 14 residues. CDR1 is ENHRY and CDR2 is SYGVKD in the germline V gene. V was clipped by 3 bases and J by 2 bases; unmatched bases: 2. DNA for the CDR3: TGTGCCATCAGTGAAGGCGGGGGGGCCTACGAGCAGTACTTC. This sequence encodes CAISEGGGAYEQYF.

This rearrangement joins TRBV5-5 to TRBJ2-1, with D hard to call. Germline V lookup: CDR1 SGHKS, CDR2 YYEKEE (reference sequence). The CDR3 is 15 amino acids. V was shortened by 2 bases and J by 1 base, with 10 bases between the two germline ends. CDR3 sequence: CASSFQGESYNEQFF. CDR3 nucleotide sequence: TGTGCCAGCAGCTTCCAAGGAGAGTCCTACAATGAGCAGTTCTTC.

V usage is TRBV19 and J usage is TRBJ1-1; D unclear. The CDR3 is 14 amino acids. V was trimmed by 4 bases and J by 6 bases, leaving 15 bases between them. Germline lookup yields CDR1 LNHDA and CDR2 SQIVND (reference sequence). CDR3 in DNA: TGTGCCAGTAGTAACCTCTTTTCCTCGGCTGAAGCTTTCTTT. It encodes CASSNLFSSAEAFF.

This chain's CDR3 is CASRRLAAQYTGELFF. The CDR3 DNA is TGTGCCAGTAGAAGACTAGCGGCACAATACACCGGGGAGCTGTTTTTT. The rearrangement links TRBV19 to TRBJ2-2; 9 bases align to TRBD2. Trimming cost V 6 bases and J 3 bases; bases outside gene matches: 8. Germline CDR1 and CDR2: LNHDA and SQIVND (reference sequence). The CDR3 loop spans 16 amino acids.

V is TRBV7-8 and J is TRBJ2-5, with D maybe TRBD2 (5 bases). V shed 1 base and J shed 13 bases, with 13 bases lying between them. The CDR3 loop spans 12 amino acids. From germline, CDR1 is SGHVS and CDR2 FQNEAQ. The CDR3 sequence: CASSLDASRGYF. CDR3 in DNA: TGTGCCAGCAGCTTAGACGCTAGTCGGGGGTACTTC.

The chain joins TRBV10-3 to TRBJ2-2; D unclear. The CDR3 length is 12 residues. Deletions cut 4 bases from V and 5 bases from J, with 5 bases between. Germline CDR1 is ENHRY and CDR2 is SYGVKD. The CDR3 here is CAISAVTGELFF. CDR3 bases: TGTGCCATCAGTGCTGTGACCGGGGAGCTGTTTTTT.

The chain has TRBV4-1 and TRBJ2-1; D possibly corresponds to TRBD1 (6 bases). Per germline, CDR1 MGHRA and CDR2 YSYEKL. The ends were cut back, 4 bases at V and 4 bases at J, with 14 bases in the middle. The length of the CDR3 is 15 residues. The DNA of the CDR3 is TGCGCCAGCAGCCGACCGGACAGCGCGTACAATGAGCAGTTCTTC. Its protein product is CASSRPDSAYNEQFF.

The chain has TRBV11-2 and TRBJ2-2, with a tentative D call TRBD2 (6 bases). The CDR3 spans 14 residues. CDR1 and CDR2 (germline): SGHAT, FQNNGV. The germline V and J ends were trimmed by 5 bases and 2 bases, with 9 bases remaining between them. The CDR3 here is CASSRGLNTGELFF. The CDR3 DNA reads as TGTGCCAGCAGCCGGGGACTCAACACCGGGGAGCTGTTTTTT. The full variable domain, its missing parts supplied by reference TRBV11-2 and TRBJ2-2, is EAGVAQSPRYKIIEKRQSVAFWCNPISGHATLYWYQQILGQGPKLLIQFQNNGVVDDSQLPKDRFSAERLKGVDSTLKIQPAKLEDSAVYLCASSRGLNTGELFFGEGSRLTVL.

This chain connects TRBV19 to TRBJ1-5; D unclear. The germline V and J ends were trimmed by 0 bases and 0 bases, with 6 bases remaining between them. Germline V CDR1 and CDR2: LNHDA, SQIVND (reference sequence). The CDR3 extends over 15 amino acids. DNA for the CDR3: TGTGCCAGTAGTATAGAAGGATTTAGCAATCAGCCCCAGCATTTT. Translating gives CASSIEGFSNQPQHF.

The J gene is TRBJ2-7, the V gene TRBV18; 10 nucleotides agree with TRBD1. CDR1 and CDR2 from the germline V gene are KGHSH and LQKENI. V shed 6 bases, J shed 2 bases, and the junction held 7 bases outside the gene matches. The CDR3 extends over 15 amino acids. CDR3 amino acids: CASSPGTGDPYEQYF. The DNA for the CDR3 is TGTGCCAGCTCCCCCGGGACAGGGGACCCCTACGAGCAGTACTTC.

The CDR3 loop is CASSTRPNREEKKETQYF. The CDR3 region has the DNA TGCGCCAGCAGCACCCGGCCGAACCGAGAAGAGAAAAAAGAGACCCAGTACTTC. The genes are TRBV5-1 and TRBJ2-5; D remains unclear. CDR1 and CDR2 from the germline V gene are SGHRS and YFSETQ. Trimming shortened V by 4 bases and J by 3 bases, and 25 bases separated the two germline ends. CDR3 size: 18 residues. Supplemented by reference TRBV5-1 and TRBJ2-5, the full variable domain reads KAGVTQTPRYLIKTRGQQVTLSCSPISGHRSVSWYQQTPGQGLQFLFEYFSETQRNKGNFPGRFSGRQFSNSRSEMNVSTLELGDSALYLCASSTRPNREEKKETQYFGPGTRLLVL.

This clone has just a few counts. The CDR3 sequence: CASSTGAAGQPQHF. The CDR3 bases are TGTGCCAGTAGTACTGGGGCGGCCGGTCAGCCCCAGCATTTT. The chain links TRBV19 to TRBJ1-5; D might be TRBD1 (5 bases). There are 14 residues in the CDR3. Looked up from germline, CDR1 is LNHDA and CDR2 is SQIVND (reference sequence). V shed 4 bases and J shed 6 bases, with 13 bases lying between them.

This clone was observed once. CDR3 DNA sequence: TGCAGCGTCGCAAGACGTCTAGCGGGAGGTCACCAGTACTTC. This translates into CSVARRLAGGHQYF. The chain couples TRBV29-1 to TRBJ2-5; 11 bases line up with TRBD2. With 6 bases clipped from V and 10 bases from J, the junction kept 13 bases outside the gene matches. The CDR3 length is 14 residues. From germline, CDR1 is SQVTM and CDR2 ANQGSEA.

The rearrangement uses TRBV6-1 and TRBJ1-5; TRBD1 aligns across 10 bases. Germline loops: CDR1 MNHNS, CDR2 SASEGT. The CDR3 has 16 amino acids. Losses at the gene ends were 0 bases for V and 7 bases for J; bases not matched to a gene: 6. The CDR3 region has the DNA TGTGCCAGCAGTGAAGCGAAGACAGGGGGCACCCAGCCCCAGCATTTT. Protein product: CASSEAKTGGTQPQHF.

CDR3 coding DNA: TGTGCCAGCAGCTTAAGCCTGGGATCTGGAGAGCAGTACTTC. Residues: CASSLSLGSGEQYF. This chain joins TRBV7-4 and TRBJ2-7; no definite D call. The V gene's germline CDR1 is SGHVT and CDR2 SQSDAQ. CDR3 size: 14 residues. Trimming stripped 2 bases from V and 7 bases from J, with 15 bases between.

The chain joins TRBV2 to TRBJ2-7, with D perhaps matching TRBD1 (6 bases). Germline CDR1 reads SNHLY; CDR2 reads FYNNEI. V lost 8 bases and J lost 3, with 14 bases in between. The CDR3 is 13 amino acids. The CDR3 loop reads CASLRGADYEQYF. The CDR3 DNA follows: TGTGCCAGCCTCAGGGGAGCCGACTACGAGCAGTACTTC.

This clone was seen just once. This same CDR3 is encoded by further DNA sequences in the sample. The chain uses TRBV12-2 and TRBJ1-5. TRBV12-2 is designated a pseudogene. The CDR3 sequence is 12 residues long. The CDR3 DNA reads TGTGCAATCCCCTGGTCCGATCAGCCCCAGCACTTT. Protein product: CAIPWSDQPQHF.

The gene calls are TRBV14 and TRBJ1-2; no definite D call. The CDR3 contains 17 residues. The V end lost 0 bases, the J end lost 2 bases, and 16 bases lay between the germline ends. Germline CDR1 is SGHDN and CDR2 is FVKESK. The CDR3 DNA reads TGTGCCAGCAGCCAAGACGGGCACCTACTACTCAACTATGGCTACACCTTC. Translating gives CASSQDGHLLLNYGYTF.

The V gene is TRBV6-5, the J gene TRBJ2-7; 8 bases align to TRBD1. Germline assignment: CDR1 MNHEY and CDR2 SVGAGI. Trimming removed 4 bases from V and 2 bases from J; junction bases left unmatched: 7. The CDR3 consists of 15 residues. The CDR3 DNA is TGTGCCAGCAGTTTAACAGGGGGAAGCGCCTACGAGCAGTACTTC. This gives the protein CASSLTGGSAYEQYF.

The chain recombines TRBV6-7 with TRBJ1-5; a weak D match, TRBD1 (6 bases). TRBV6-7 is classed as an ORF, of uncertain function. V shed 7 bases and J shed 2 bases, with 12 bases lying between them. The CDR3 consists of 14 residues. As DNA, the CDR3 is TGTGCCAGCATCAAGACAGGTGGCAATCAGCCCCAGCATTTT. Translation: CASIKTGGNQPQHF.

The V call is TRBV5-1, the J call TRBJ2-1; D is unclear. CDR1 and CDR2 (germline): SGHRS, YFSETQ. V lost 4 bases, J lost 6 bases, and 8 bases lay in between. CDR3 size: 12 residues. Here the CDR3 reads CASSPFGNEQFF. CDR3 nucleotide sequence: TGCGCCAGCAGCCCCTTCGGCAATGAGCAGTTCTTC.

This rearrangement joins TRBV19 to TRBJ1-5; 8 bases fit TRBD1. Losses at the gene ends were 1 base for V and 2 bases for J; bases not matched to a gene: 13. The CDR3 runs to 19 residues. The V gene's germline CDR1 is LNHDA and CDR2 SQIVND (reference sequence). The CDR3 loop is CASSIGPILRGRGNQPQHF. CDR3 bases: TGTGCCAGTAGTATAGGGCCCATCCTCAGGGGGCGCGGCAATCAGCCCCAGCATTTT.

The chain links TRBV7-9 to TRBJ1-2; TRBD1 agrees at 7 bases. Germline lookup yields CDR1 SEHNR and CDR2 FQNEAQ (reference sequence). V lost 4 bases to trimming and J lost 3 bases; unmatched junction nucleotides: 2. This CDR3 is built from 13 residues. CDR3: CASSYGQDYGYTF. CDR3 sequence (DNA): TGTGCCAGCAGCTATGGACAGGACTATGGCTACACCTTC.